Below are 17 T cell receptor beta chains sequenced from a single sample in a study of T cell responses to AZD1222 COVID-19 vaccine. TCRdb keeps only in-frame clones here, not all; method: immunoSEQ multiplex PCR. Among around 79,000 clones listed, 70% to 90% were seen once. Sequenced material: peripheral blood, taken on day 0 of AZD1222 vaccination. The receptors come from an adult in good health.

The V gene is TRBV3-1 (or the pseudogene TRBV3-2), the J gene TRBJ1-1, with D possibly matching TRBD1 (6 bases). Germline CDR1 LGHDT, CDR2 YNNKEL (reference sequence). CDR3 length: 17 residues. V gave up 0 bases and J gave up 1 base, with 15 bases separating them. The CDR3 DNA reads TGTGCCAGCAGCCAAGATGTTAAAAGGGGGGAGAACACTGAAGCTTTCTTT. Translating gives CASSQDVKRGENTEAFF.

The rearrangement links TRBV5-1 to TRBJ1-3; D is undetermined. V was shortened by 0 bases and J by 3 bases, with 1 base between the two germline ends. There are 12 residues in the CDR3. Per germline, CDR1 SGHRS and CDR2 YFSETQ. CDR3 coding DNA: TGCGCCAGCAGCTTGGATGGAAACACCATATATTTT. Amino acids: CASSLDGNTIYF.

The sample holds one count of this clone. The chain couples TRBV7-6 to TRBJ2-1; 11 bases align to TRBD2. Germline V gene lookup returns CDR1 SGHVS and CDR2 FNYEAQ. V shed 4 bases and J 9 bases; nucleotides not matched to a gene: 5. The CDR3 has 14 amino acids. The CDR3 region is CASSSLAGVTEQFF. The CDR3, as DNA: TGTGCCAGCAGCTCACTAGCGGGGGTCACTGAGCAGTTCTTC.

The chain joins TRBV6-5 to TRBJ1-4; a weak D match, TRBD1 (6 bases). The CDR3 extends over 15 amino acids. V was trimmed by 7 bases and J by 7 bases, leaving 19 bases between them. In germline, CDR1 is MNHEY, CDR2 SVGAGI. The CDR3 DNA reads TGTGCCAGCACGCCCTTACAGGGCCCTAGTGAAAAACTGTTTTTT. This codes for CASTPLQGPSEKLFF.

V usage is TRBV19 and J usage is TRBJ1-2; maybe TRBD1 (5 bases). Germline V gives CDR1 LNHDA, CDR2 SQIVND (reference sequence). V was trimmed by 9 bases and J by 4 bases, leaving 18 bases between them. The CDR3 extends over 14 amino acids. For the CDR3, the DNA is TGTGCCAGAACGGGGGACCTGGCGGGCTATGGCTACACCTTC. This encodes CARTGDLAGYGYTF. The whole variable domain, remainder taken from reference TRBV19 and TRBJ1-2, is DGGITQSPKYLFRKEGQNVTLSCEQNLNHDAMYWYRQDPGQGLRLIYYSQIVNDFQKGDIAEGYSVSREKKESFPLTVTSAQKNPTAFYLCARTGDLAGYGYTFGSGTRLTVV.

The gene calls are TRBV7-3 and TRBJ2-3; D is undetermined. Trimming took 5 bases from V and 7 from J, leaving 16 bases between them. The CDR3 extends over 14 amino acids. CDR1 is SGHTA, CDR2 FQGTGA, per germline. CDR3 in DNA: TGTGCCAGCAGCGAAGACACTAACTATAATACGCAGTATTTT. Translation gives CASSEDTNYNTQYF.

This chain links TRBV27 with TRBJ2-3; D gene uncertain. V was shortened by 5 bases and J by 0 bases, with 12 bases between the two germline ends. CDR1 is MNHEY and CDR2 is SMNVEV in the germline V gene (reference sequence). The CDR3 is made up of 15 amino acids. CDR3 nucleotide sequence: TGTGCCAGCAGTCCCCGGACGACTAGCACAGATACGCAGTATTTT. Translated, it gives CASSPRTTSTDTQYF.

CDR3 bases: TGTGCCAGCAGTAAAGACGGACAGGGGGGCACTGAAGCTTTCTTT. This gives the protein CASSKDGQGGTEAFF. The chain employs TRBV2 and TRBJ1-1; 10 positions match TRBD1. Looked up from germline, CDR1 is SNHLY and CDR2 is FYNNEI. J was trimmed by 4 bases and V by 5 bases; bases with no gene match: 7. The CDR3 extends over 15 amino acids.

This rearrangement joins TRBV2 to TRBJ2-3; D gene unclear. The V and J ends lost 6 bases and 2 bases respectively, with 9 bases between them. CDR3 length: 13 residues. Germline V lookup: CDR1 SNHLY, CDR2 FYNNEI. CDR3 nucleotides: TGTGCCAGCAGCGCCGTGACCACAGATACGCAGTATTTT. It translates to CASSAVTTDTQYF.

This rearrangement joins TRBV11-2 to TRBJ2-2; 9 bases align to TRBD1. Germline V gene data show CDR1 as SGHAT and CDR2 as FQNNGV. After removal of 1 base from V and 8 bases from J, the junction contained 14 bases not matched to a gene. The CDR3 spans 18 residues. The CDR3 here is CASSLGSRDRVARGELFF. The CDR3 coding sequence is TGTGCCAGCAGCTTAGGTTCCCGGGACAGGGTCGCGCGTGGGGAGCTGTTTTTT.

This sequence joins TRBV4-1 and TRBJ1-2; D is uncertain. V shed 0 bases and J shed 4 bases, with 12 bases lying between them. The V gene's germline CDR1 is MGHRA and CDR2 YSYEKL. The CDR3 has 15 amino acids. CDR3 nucleotides: TGCGCCAGCAGCCAAGACAGTGTATTATTCTATGGCTACACCTTC. Amino acids: CASSQDSVLFYGYTF.

The chain joins TRBV5-1 to TRBJ2-7; 9 nucleotides align to TRBD1. The CDR3 is made up of 14 amino acids. Germline trimming cut 1 base from V and 2 bases from J; bases unmatched to any gene: 1. The V gene's germline CDR1 is SGHRS and CDR2 YFSETQ. The chain's CDR3 is CASSLRQGAYEQYF. The CDR3 DNA reads as TGCGCCAGCAGCTTGCGACAGGGGGCCTACGAGCAGTACTTC.

The CDR3 loop reads CASSLEIGGGGETQYF. The CDR3 DNA sequence: TGTGCCAGCAGCCTGGAAATCGGCGGGGGTGGGGAGACCCAGTACTTC. The V and J genes are TRBV5-6 and TRBJ2-5, with TRBD2 matching 7 bases. The junction had 14 bases not matched to a gene; V was cut back by 4 bases and J by 5 bases. Germline CDR1 SGHDT, CDR2 YYEEEE. The CDR3 totals 16 residues. The whole variable domain, filled in from reference TRBV5-6 and TRBJ2-5, reads DAGVTQSPTHLIKTRGQQVTLRCSPKSGHDTVSWYQQALGQGPQFIFQYYEEEERQRGNFPDRFSGHQFPNYSSELNVNALLLGDSALYLCASSLEIGGGGETQYFGPGTRLLVL.

CDR3 loop: CASSLGRGINYEQYF. The CDR3, as DNA: TGTGCCAGCAGTTTAGGCAGGGGAATAAACTACGAGCAGTACTTC. The gene calls are TRBV28 and TRBJ2-7, with D possibly being TRBD1 (6 bases). Germline V gene sequence: CDR1 MDHEN, CDR2 SYDVKM. The CDR3 sequence is 15 residues long. The V end lost 2 bases, the J end lost 3 bases, and 14 bases lay between the germline ends.

The chain is built from TRBV2 and TRBJ1-5; D possibly corresponds to TRBD1 (5 bases). V was shortened by 4 bases and J by 7 bases, with 11 bases between the two germline ends. The CDR3 sequence is 13 residues long. Per germline, CDR1 SNHLY and CDR2 FYNNEI. This CDR3 reads CASSGQGGQPQHF. Written as DNA, the CDR3 is TGTGCCAGCAGTGGGCAGGGAGGACAGCCCCAGCATTTT.

The chain carries TRBV11-1 and TRBJ2-5; perhaps TRBD2 as D (6 bases). The ends were cut back, 7 bases at V and 4 bases at J, with 19 bases in the middle. This CDR3 comprises 15 residues. The germline CDR1 and CDR2 sequences are SGHAT and FQDESV (reference sequence). The CDR3 region has the DNA TGTGCCAGCACCCCCTCGGCGGGGAGTAGAGAGACCCAGTACTTC. The encoded protein is CASTPSAGSRETQYF.

The rearrangement uses TRBV19 and TRBJ2-1; TRBD2 aligns across 10 bases. In germline, CDR1 is LNHDA, CDR2 SQIVND (reference sequence). CDR3 length: 13 residues. V was pared by 8 bases and J by 9 bases, with 7 bases of the junction left unmatched. For the CDR3, the DNA is TGTGCCAGTCGTGAGCGGGAGGGGGGTGAGCAGTTCTTC. Residues: CASREREGGEQFF.